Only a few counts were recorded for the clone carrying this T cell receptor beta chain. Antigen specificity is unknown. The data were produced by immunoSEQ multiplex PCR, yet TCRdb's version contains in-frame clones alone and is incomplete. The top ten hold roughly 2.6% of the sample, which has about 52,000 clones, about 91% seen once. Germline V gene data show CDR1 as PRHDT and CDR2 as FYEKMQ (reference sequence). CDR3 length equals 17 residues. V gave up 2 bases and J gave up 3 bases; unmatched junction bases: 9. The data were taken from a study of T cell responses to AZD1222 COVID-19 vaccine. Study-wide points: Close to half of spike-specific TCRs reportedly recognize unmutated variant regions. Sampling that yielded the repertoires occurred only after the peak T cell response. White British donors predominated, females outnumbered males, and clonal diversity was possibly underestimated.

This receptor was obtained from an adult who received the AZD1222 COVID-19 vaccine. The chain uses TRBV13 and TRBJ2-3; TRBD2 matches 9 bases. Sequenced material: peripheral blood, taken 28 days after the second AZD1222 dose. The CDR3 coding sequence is TGTGCCAGCAGCTTACGTTTGGCTAGCGGGATAACAGATACGCAGTATTTT. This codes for CASSLRLASGITDTQYF.